These T cell receptor beta chains were read from a single sample in a study of blood T cells in healthy people across ages. One entry per CDR3 protein results from TCRdb running MiXCR on the 5' RACE reads. The sample lists approximately 900,000 distinct CDR3 sequences; around 29% were seen once. This sample also belongs to another study, concerning T cells of mothers and their children.

Sequencing was performed on blood. The receptor source for this set is a woman between 40 and 55 years old in good health. Both conserved end residues are part of each CDR3. A D gene is named only where the DNA matches it firmly. The size entry is marked missing in some rows and otherwise reads once, few, many or a size class.

CDR3aa	CDR3nt	j_gene	v_gene	abundance	d_gene
CAILNRPNSPLHF	TGTGCCATCCTAAACAGGCCTAATTCACCCCTCCACTTT	TRBJ1-6	TRBV5-6	few	NA
CASSLAAELSYNEQFF	TGTGCCAGCAGCTTGGCCGCAGAGTTATCCTACAATGAGCAGTTCTTC	TRBJ2-1	TRBV5-5	many	NA
CASSRRQSRGQPQHF	TGTGCCAGCAGCCGACGACAGAGCCGGGGACAGCCCCAGCATTTT	TRBJ1-5	TRBV12-3/TRBV12-4	NA	NA
CASSPGQGSVTQFF	TGTGCCAGCAGCCCCGGACAGGGGTCAGTGACCCAGTTCTTC	TRBJ2-1	TRBV7-2	NA	TRBD1
CASSRIDRGGNTEAFF	TGCGCCAGCAGCAGGATCGACAGGGGCGGGAACACTGAAGCTTTCTTT	TRBJ1-1	TRBV4-3	NA	TRBD1
CASSLTGGGYGYTF	TGTGCCAGCAGCTTAACAGGGGGCGGCTATGGCTACACCTTC	TRBJ1-2	TRBV7-2	many	TRBD1
CAILARLDNSPLHF	TGTGCCATCCTGGCCCGACTGGATAATTCACCCCTCCACTTT	TRBJ1-6	TRBV10-3	many	NA
CASSSSGSPLHF	TGTGCCAGCAGTTCATCTGGGTCACCCCTCCACTTT	TRBJ1-6	TRBV25-1	few	NA
CASSPRLAGGYEQYF	TGTGCCAGCAGTCCCCGGTTAGCGGGGGGCTACGAGCAGTACTTC	TRBJ2-7	TRBV28	many	TRBD2
CASSEQAPNNEQFF	TGTGCCAGCAGTGAACAGGCCCCGAACAATGAGCAGTTCTTC	TRBJ2-1	TRBV25-1	NA	NA
CASAGGGLNEQYF	TGTGCCAGCGCCGGAGGGGGGCTGAACGAGCAGTACTTC	TRBJ2-7	TRBV28	NA	NA
CASSPTGQSLYGYNF	TGCGCCAGCAGCCCAACGGGACAGTCCCTCTATGGCTACAACTTC	TRBJ1-2	TRBV5-1	NA	TRBD1
CASSPRSGTGSYGYTF	TGTGCCAGCAGCCCGCGATCTGGGACAGGCAGCTATGGCTACACCTTC	TRBJ1-2	TRBV7-8	NA	TRBD1
CSVGAPLMDEKLFF	TGCAGCGTTGGAGCACCCTTAATGGATGAAAAACTGTTTTTT	TRBJ1-4	TRBV29-1	NA	NA
CASSLPPYNEQFF	TGTGCCAGCAGCTTACCACCCTACAATGAGCAGTTCTTC	TRBJ2-1	TRBV7-2	many	NA
CASSYSPGTVQGYTF	TGTGCCAGCAGTTACAGCCCTGGGACAGTCCAAGGCTACACCTTC	TRBJ1-2	TRBV6-5	many	TRBD1
CASKGGGHYEQYF	TGTGCCAGCAAGGGGGGGGGCCACTACGAGCAGTACTTC	TRBJ2-7	TRBV28	few	NA